The 5 T cell receptor beta chains given below trace back to one sample, sequenced in a study of cytomegalovirus exposure and HLA in healthy donors. A multiplex PCR was run with 60 Vbeta primers and 13 Jbeta primers. Profiling relied on immunoSEQ multiplex PCR, and the TCRdb table lists in-frame clones only, not all of them. This table has approximately 150,000 clones, about 75% appearing once. The sequencing input was PBMCs. Every receptor here comes from a man aged 40-55 years in good health and CMV-seropositive.

CDR3 region: CASSSPTGGLNTEAFF. DNA for the CDR3: TGCGCCAGCAGCTCCCCGACGGGGGGTCTGAACACTGAAGCTTTCTTT. J is TRBJ1-1 and V is TRBV5-1, with D maybe TRBD1 (5 bases). With 3 bases removed from V and 0 bases from J, the gap between germline ends came to 15 bases. The length of the CDR3 is 16 residues. In germline, CDR1 is SGHRS, CDR2 YFSETQ.

To note about this clone: The junction and the germline gene differ at one end; a read error may be behind it. The chain employs TRBV6-6 and TRBJ2-2; TRBD2 is a possible D gene (6 bases). CDR3 length: 15 amino acids. Germline CDR1 MNHNY, CDR2 SVGAGI (reference sequence). The CDR3 here is CASSYPGSGTRELFF. In DNA, the CDR3 is TGTGCCAGCAGTTACCCCGGGAGCGGCACCAGGGAGCTGTTTTTT.

This clone came up once. The V gene is TRBV9, the J gene TRBJ2-1; 9 positions match TRBD1. Germline V gives CDR1 SGDLS, CDR2 YYNGEE. The CDR3 extends over 15 amino acids. J was trimmed by 6 bases and V by 0 bases; bases with no gene match: 4. In DNA form, the CDR3 reads TGTGCCAGCAGCGTAGGTGGGACAGGGAGCAATGAGCAGTTCTTC. Translating it yields CASSVGGTGSNEQFF.

The genes are TRBV18 and TRBJ1-2; 8 bases map to TRBD1. Trimming cost V 5 bases and J 4 bases; bases outside gene matches: 9. Germline CDR1 KGHSH, CDR2 LQKENI. There are 15 residues in the CDR3. CDR3 bases: TGTGCCAGCTCAAAGACAGGGGAGGAGAGCTATGGCTACACCTTC. It specifies CASSKTGEESYGYTF.

CDR3 protein: CASSGTSGRWNEQFF. In nucleotides, the CDR3 is TGTGCCAGCAGCGGCACTAGCGGGAGGTGGAATGAGCAGTTCTTC. The chain recombines TRBV9 with TRBJ2-1, with 12 bases that match TRBD2. Germline CDR1 and CDR2: SGDLS and YYNGEE. V was pared by 3 bases and J by 7 bases, with 5 bases of the junction left unmatched. This CDR3 has 15 residues.